Below are 25 T cell receptor beta chains sequenced from a single sample in a study of cytomegalovirus exposure and HLA in healthy donors. 60 Vbeta and 13 Jbeta primers were used in PCR. Produced via immunoSEQ multiplex PCR; TCRdb's table is partial and in-frame only. Of 150,000 to 200,000 clones listed, roughly 86% were seen once; the top ten hold approximately 3.6%. The sequenced sample consisted of PBMCs. The receptors here all came from a man aged 35-49 years in good health and CMV-seropositive.

The V gene is TRBV4-1, the J gene TRBJ1-4; no definite D call. The V end was cut by 3 bases, the J end by 9 bases, with 14 bases between. The CDR3 covers 14 residues. Germline V gene lookup returns CDR1 MGHRA and CDR2 YSYEKL. The CDR3 DNA follows: TGCGCCAGCAGCCACCCGGGAGCCGATAAAAAACTGTTTTTT. It codes for CASSHPGADKKLFF.

The chain employs TRBV29-1 and TRBJ2-5; maybe TRBD2 (5 bases). The CDR3 totals 15 residues. V was trimmed by 4 bases and J by 5 bases, leaving 20 bases between them. Looked up from germline, CDR1 is SQVTM and CDR2 is ANQGSEA. The CDR3 nucleotides are TGCAGCGTTGGGCGGGTAATTGACCCCCTGGAGACCCAGTACTTC. As protein: CSVGRVIDPLETQYF.

There are a few counts of this clone. The rearrangement uses TRBV19 and TRBJ2-5; tentatively, D is TRBD2 (5 bases). Trimming took off 3 bases at V and 5 bases at J, with 16 bases between the two ends. The germline V gene encodes CDR1 LNHDA and CDR2 SQIVND (reference sequence). The CDR3 runs to 15 residues. The DNA of the CDR3 is TGTGCCAGTAGTATTTCCCGCGGGCCGGTCGAGACCCAGTACTTC. Translating gives CASSISRGPVETQYF.

V and J are TRBV5-5 and TRBJ2-7; 7 bases are shared with TRBD1. Unmatched junction bases numbered 13, after V lost 4 bases and J lost 6 bases. CDR1 is SGHKS, CDR2 YYEKEE, per germline (reference sequence). The CDR3 is made up of 15 amino acids. The CDR3 loop reads CASSRTGTVSTEQYF. CDR3 bases: TGTGCCAGCAGCCGTACCGGGACAGTTAGTACCGAGCAGTACTTC.

V gene TRBV4-3 combines with J gene TRBJ2-2; 8 nucleotides match TRBD1. Germline V gene data show CDR1 as LGHNA and CDR2 as YSLEER. Unmatched junction bases numbered 11, after V lost 0 bases and J lost 5 bases. The CDR3 runs 18 residues. For the CDR3, the DNA is TGCGCCAGCAGCCAAGACCCGTCTCCAGGGGGCTGGACCGGGGAGCTGTTTTTT. It is translated as CASSQDPSPGGWTGELFF.

The V gene is TRBV4-1, the J gene TRBJ1-5, with a tentative D call TRBD1 (6 bases). Germline values: CDR1 MGHRA, CDR2 YSYEKL. V lost 0 bases, J lost 6 bases, and 9 bases lay in between. This CDR3 spans 14 amino acids. The CDR3 sequence is CASSQDQGGQPQHF. The CDR3 region has the DNA TGCGCCAGCAGCCAAGATCAAGGGGGTCAGCCCCAGCATTTT.

This chain uses TRBV27 with TRBJ2-5; 9 bases match TRBD1. With 4 bases clipped from V and 4 bases from J, the junction kept 1 base outside the gene matches. CDR1 and CDR2 from the germline V gene are MNHEY and SMNVEV (reference sequence). The CDR3 length is 13 residues. CDR3 bases: TGTGCCAGCAGTTCGGACAGGGGAGAGACCCAGTACTTC. Protein product: CASSSDRGETQYF.

The rearrangement uses TRBV6-5 and TRBJ2-5, with D possibly being TRBD2 (5 bases). V dropped 5 bases and J dropped 5 bases, with 9 bases sitting between them. Germline-derived CDR1 and CDR2 are MNHEY and SVGAGI. The CDR3 has 12 residues. CDR3 in DNA: TGTGCCAGCAGTCCCGGCGGGGAGACCCAGTACTTC. This sequence encodes CASSPGGETQYF.

This sequence joins TRBV5-1 and TRBJ2-1; TRBD1 matches 7 bases. V lost 0 bases and J lost 4; bases outside the gene matches: 1. This CDR3 comprises 14 residues. Germline V lookup: CDR1 SGHRS, CDR2 YFSETQ. CDR3 in amino acids: CASSLEGAYNEQFF. The CDR3 DNA reads as TGCGCCAGCAGCTTGGAGGGGGCGTACAATGAGCAGTTCTTC.

This clone was observed a few times. The gene calls are TRBV4-1 and TRBJ1-5; D unclear. The CDR3 loop spans 15 amino acids. The V and J ends lost 1 base and 5 bases respectively, with 12 bases between them. Germline-derived CDR1 and CDR2 are MGHRA and YSYEKL. The CDR3 spells CASSQVWAEHQPQHF. CDR3 DNA sequence: TGCGCCAGCAGCCAAGTCTGGGCTGAGCATCAGCCCCAGCATTTT.

This clone was picked up one time. The CDR3, as DNA: TGTGCCAGCAGGGGGGACAGGGGGCCTCACGAGCAGTACTTC. Translating it yields CASRGDRGPHEQYF. This chain links TRBV6-1 with TRBJ2-7, with TRBD1 matching 12 bases. V lost 6 bases to trimming and J lost 5 bases; unmatched junction nucleotides: 5. This CDR3 comprises 14 residues. The V gene's germline CDR1 is MNHNS and CDR2 SASEGT.

The rearrangement uses TRBV7-8 and TRBJ2-5; 8 nucleotides line up with TRBD1. Germline-derived CDR1 and CDR2 are SGHVS and FQNEAQ. The CDR3 consists of 15 residues. Losses at the gene ends were 2 bases for V and 3 bases for J; bases not matched to a gene: 5. Here the CDR3 reads CASSLTTGVEETQYF. The CDR3 nucleotides are TGTGCCAGCAGCTTAACGACAGGGGTTGAAGAGACCCAGTACTTC. The whole variable domain, remainder taken from reference TRBV7-8 and TRBJ2-5, is GAGVSQSPRYKVAKRGQDVALRCDPISGHVSLFWYQQALGQGPEFLTYFQNEAQLDKSGLPSDRFFAERPEGSVSTLKIQRTQQEDSAVYLCASSLTTGVEETQYFGPGTRLLVL.

The table lists this clone with a few counts. Other DNA sequences from this sample encode an identical CDR3 as well. The chain is built from TRBV6-5 and TRBJ2-7; 9 bases align to TRBD1. Looked up from germline, CDR1 is MNHEY and CDR2 is SVGAGI. CDR3 size: 15 residues. Germline trimming cut 0 bases from V and 2 bases from J; bases unmatched to any gene: 2. The CDR3 coding sequence is TGTGCCAGCAGTTACTCCGGGACAGGGACCTACGAGCAGTACTTC. Residues: CASSYSGTGTYEQYF.

The chain is built from TRBV6-1 and TRBJ2-3; D possibly corresponds to TRBD1 (5 bases). CDR3 length: 13 residues. V shed 7 bases and J shed 12 bases, with 20 bases lying between them. Germline loops: CDR1 MNHNS, CDR2 SASEGT. The CDR3 region is CASKSGALTSQYF. The CDR3 region has the DNA TGTGCCAGCAAATCTGGGGCCCTCACGTCCCAGTATTTT.

This chain uses TRBV7-8 with TRBJ1-1; 7 bases align to TRBD1. The CDR3 extends over 14 amino acids. V shed 5 bases and J 3 bases; nucleotides not matched to a gene: 6. Germline assignment: CDR1 SGHVS and CDR2 FQNEAQ. DNA for the CDR3: TGTGCCAGCAGCAGTTTCGACAGGGACACTGAAGCTTTCTTT. This encodes CASSSFDRDTEAFF.

The genes are TRBV4-1 and TRBJ2-5, with 11 bases that match TRBD2. Unmatched junction bases numbered 11, after V lost 3 bases and J lost 2 bases. The CDR3 has 18 residues. The germline gives CDR1 MGHRA, CDR2 YSYEKL. The CDR3 nucleotides are TGCGCCAGCAGCCACCCCCCCGGGACTAGCGGACAACAAGAGACCCAGTACTTC. It translates to CASSHPPGTSGQQETQYF.

A single count supports this clone. The chain is built from TRBV5-1 and TRBJ2-1, with D possibly TRBD2 on 5 matching bases. Per the germline V gene, CDR1 is SGHRS and CDR2 is YFSETQ. The V end lost 0 bases, the J end lost 3 bases, and 16 bases lay between the germline ends. The CDR3 has 17 residues. Here the CDR3 reads CASSLGRAGPSYNEQFF. The DNA for the CDR3 is TGCGCCAGCAGCTTGGGGCGTGCGGGTCCTAGCTACAATGAGCAGTTCTTC.

This chain links TRBV4-3 with TRBJ1-6; a weak D match, TRBD1 (5 bases). The CDR3 sequence is 18 residues long. With 0 bases removed from V and 1 base from J, the gap between germline ends came to 13 bases. Germline V gene data show CDR1 as LGHNA and CDR2 as YSLEER. The CDR3 loop is CASSQEGPGMSYNSPLHF. The DNA of the CDR3 is TGCGCCAGCAGCCAAGAAGGTCCAGGGATGTCCTATAATTCACCCCTCCACTTT.

This clone was detected once. This sequence joins TRBV27 and TRBJ2-7; 7 nucleotides align to TRBD1. The CDR3 contains 14 residues. Germline V gene lookup returns CDR1 MNHEY and CDR2 SMNVEV (reference sequence). The V and J ends lost 5 bases and 0 bases, in that order; junction bases with no gene match: 4. Written as DNA, the CDR3 is TGTGCCAGCAGTAATTGGGACAGCTCCTACGAGCAGTACTTC. It translates to CASSNWDSSYEQYF.

A single count supports this clone. The chain links TRBV11-2 to TRBJ1-1; 8 bases match TRBD1. This CDR3 has 13 residues. The J segment lost 5 bases and the V segment lost 5 bases, leaving 4 bases of the junction unmatched. Germline V lookup: CDR1 SGHAT, CDR2 FQNNGV. This CDR3 is CASSPDRVTEAFF. DNA for the CDR3: TGTGCCAGCAGCCCGGACAGGGTGACTGAAGCTTTCTTT.

The rearrangement uses TRBV11-2 and TRBJ2-2, with TRBD1 matching 7 bases. J was trimmed by 0 bases and V by 4 bases; bases with no gene match: 8. From germline, CDR1 is SGHAT and CDR2 FQNNGV. This CDR3 is 17 amino acids long. CDR3 loop: CASSSDGTVTNTGELFF. The CDR3 DNA sequence: TGTGCCAGCAGCTCAGACGGGACAGTGACGAACACCGGGGAGCTGTTTTTT.

This clone was picked up one time. This chain links TRBV11-2 with TRBJ1-1; maybe TRBD1 (5 bases). CDR3 length: 14 residues. CDR1 is SGHAT and CDR2 is FQNNGV in the germline V gene. V dropped 1 base and J dropped 3 bases, with 9 bases sitting between them. CDR3 protein: CASSLGQGYTEAFF. The CDR3 DNA is TGTGCCAGCAGCTTAGGGCAGGGCTACACTGAAGCTTTCTTT.

The rearrangement joins TRBV2 to TRBJ2-4, with 7 bases aligning to TRBD1. The CDR3 contains 14 residues. Germline assignment: CDR1 SNHLY and CDR2 FYNNEI. Germline trimming cut 6 bases from V and 6 bases from J; bases unmatched to any gene: 8. For the CDR3, the DNA is TGTGCCAGCAGAGCGACAGGGATGGGAAACATTCAGTACTTC. As protein: CASRATGMGNIQYF.

The chain combines TRBV19 with TRBJ2-1, with 7 bases aligning to TRBD2. CDR1 LNHDA and CDR2 SQIVND come from the germline V gene (reference sequence). The CDR3 sequence is 14 residues long. J gave up 9 bases and V 6 bases, and 11 bases lay outside the gene matches. CDR3 in amino acids: CASSPGGIYGEQFF. The CDR3 region has the DNA TGTGCCAGTAGCCCCGGGGGGATCTACGGTGAGCAGTTCTTC. Based on the CDR3 plus reference TRBV19 and TRBJ2-1, the full variable domain is DGGITQSPKYLFRKEGQNVTLSCEQNLNHDAMYWYRQDPGQGLRLIYYSQIVNDFQKGDIAEGYSVSREKKESFPLTVTSAQKNPTAFYLCASSPGGIYGEQFFGPGTRLTVL.

This rearrangement joins TRBV6-1 to TRBJ2-3; 7 bases are shared with TRBD2. Trimming removed 1 base from V and 1 base from J; junction bases left unmatched: 5. From germline, CDR1 is MNHNS and CDR2 SASEGT. The CDR3 runs to 16 residues. CDR3 in amino acids: CASSEDRGVGTDTQYF. The CDR3 DNA reads TGTGCCAGCAGTGAAGACCGGGGGGTGGGCACAGATACGCAGTATTTT.